Presented here are 10 T cell receptor beta chains from one specimen sequenced in a study of breast tumors, draining lymph nodes, adjacent tissues. Breast cancer patients provided tissue from their axillary draining lymph nodes. TCRdb passed the multiplex PCR reads through MiXCR, listing each CDR3 protein once. The sample holds some 230,000 distinct CDR3 sequences, 34% seen once. The sequencing input was axillary lymph node tissue. The origin of the receptors is a female donor with breast cancer. Some clones in this sample may be carry-over from other donors' samples.

The chain links TRBV9 to TRBJ2-6; possible D gene TRBD1, 6 bases. This CDR3 region has 16 residues. Germline loops: CDR1 SGDLS, CDR2 YYNGEE. The V end lost 0 bases, the J end lost 0 bases, and 7 bases lay between the germline ends. The CDR3 here is CASSVEQGSGANVLTF. The CDR3 DNA is TGTGCCAGCAGCGTAGAACAGGGCTCTGGGGCCAACGTCCTGACTTTC.

Turning to this clonotype: This may come from a read error, since a much larger clone is one base off. This chain uses TRBV7-9 with TRBJ2-7; perhaps TRBD2 as D (5 bases). From germline, CDR1 is SEHNR and CDR2 FQNEAQ (reference sequence). The CDR3 extends over 14 amino acids. Between the trimmed V and J ends, which lost 5 bases and 7 bases, there was a span of 18 bases. CDR3 sequence: CASSTGRGRREQYF. For the CDR3, the DNA is TGTGCCAGCAGCACCGGACGGGGTCGTCGAGAGCAGTACTTC.

At least ten counts were recorded for this clonotype. The V and J genes are TRBV3-1 and TRBJ2-3, with TRBD2 as a possible D gene (6 bases). The germline V gene has CDR1 LGHDT and CDR2 YNNKEL (reference sequence). The CDR3 is 14 amino acids. V dropped 3 bases and J dropped 8 bases, with 15 bases sitting between them. Written as DNA, the CDR3 is TGTGCCAGCAGCCATGCGGGACCGTTTGGTACGCAGTATTTT. It codes for CASSHAGPFGTQYF.

Worth noting for this clonotype: Compared with germline, one end of the junction differs, possibly owing to a read error. The chain joins TRBV29-1 to TRBJ1-3; TRBD1 matches 7 bases. The CDR3 runs 12 residues. Germline V gene sequence: CDR1 SQVTM, CDR2 ANQGSEA. As DNA, the CDR3 is TGCAGCGTGGCAAACAGGGGAAGCACCATATATTTT. Its translation is CSVANRGSTIYF.

In its sample, this clonotype was seen a few times. This sequence joins TRBV7-8 and TRBJ1-1; D gene unclear. Trimming removed 3 bases from V and 4 bases from J, with 9 bases in between. CDR1 SGHVS and CDR2 FQNEAQ come from the germline V gene. The CDR3 sequence is 13 residues long. The DNA of the CDR3 is TGTGCCAGCAGCTTCGACGACCTCACTGAAGCTTTCTTT. It codes for CASSFDDLTEAFF.

In this sample, this clonotype turned up many times. This sequence joins TRBV18 and TRBJ2-2; a weak D match, TRBD1 (6 bases). The germline gives CDR1 KGHSH, CDR2 LQKENI. The CDR3 has 16 residues. Trimming cost V 0 bases and J 4 bases, with 12 bases left between them. The CDR3 sequence is CASSPPAGVGTGELFF. The CDR3 DNA is TGTGCCAGCTCACCACCGGCAGGGGTCGGCACCGGGGAGCTGTTTTTT.

This clonotype was counted ten times or more. The rearrangement links TRBV11-3 to TRBJ2-5; D possibly corresponds to TRBD2 (5 bases). The germline V gene encodes CDR1 SGHNT and CDR2 YENEEA. Between the trimmed V and J ends, which lost 6 bases and 7 bases, there was a span of 15 bases. This CDR3 spans 13 amino acids. The CDR3 coding sequence is TGTGCCAGCAGTCCTAACCCCGGGGTGACCCAGTACTTC. Protein: CASSPNPGVTQYF.

This clonotype was picked up a small number of times. The chain is built from TRBV29-1 and TRBJ2-4; D gene ambiguous. Germline CDR1 and CDR2: SQVTM and ANQGSEA. CDR3 length: 16 residues. V lost 0 bases, J lost 7 bases, and 19 bases lay in between. The CDR3 region is CSVEENRSMKGNIQYF. CDR3 coding DNA: TGCAGCGTTGAAGAGAACCGATCGATGAAAGGGAACATTCAGTACTTC.

The chain links TRBV7-2 to TRBJ2-3; 8 bases are shared with TRBD2. The CDR3 is made up of 16 amino acids. The germline gives CDR1 SGHTA, CDR2 FQGNSA. The junction had 20 bases not matched to a gene; V was cut back by 7 bases and J by 11 bases. The CDR3 DNA reads as TGTGCCAGCACCTTCGACCTGGGGACTAGTACGAATGAGCAGTATTTT. Translating gives CASTFDLGTSTNEQYF.

This clonotype was found many times. V gene TRBV5-1 combines with J gene TRBJ2-2; 7 nucleotides line up with TRBD1. Germline trimming cut 0 bases from V and 5 bases from J; bases unmatched to any gene: 4. Germline V gene data show CDR1 as SGHRS and CDR2 as YFSETQ. The CDR3 loop spans 15 amino acids. The CDR3 coding sequence is TGCGCCAGCAGCTTGGTGGCAGGGGGAACCGGGGAGCTGTTTTTT. Encoded protein: CASSLVAGGTGELFF.